Presented here are 21 T cell receptor beta chains from one specimen sequenced in a study of shared clonotypes between healthy human individuals. Assay: immunoSEQ multiplex PCR; the TCRdb copy retains only in-frame clones and omits some. This table holds under 2,000,000 clones, just under 95% found once. CD45RO-negative cells were positively selected for CCR7, leaving out terminally differentiated effector memory CD45RA+ cells. The sequenced sample was naive CD8+ T cells sorted from blood. The receptor source for this set is a man aged 18 to 29 in good health.

Points on this clone: The junction and the germline gene differ at one end; a read error may be behind it. The V call is TRBV7-9, the J call TRBJ1-3; D might be TRBD1 (6 bases). Germline CDR1 and CDR2: SEHNR and FQNEAQ (reference sequence). The CDR3 extends over 16 amino acids. The CDR3 nucleotides are TGTGCCAGCAGCCTAGCTGGGGGGCCAAAAGGAAACACCATATATTTT. Translated: CASSLAGGPKGNTIYF. The full variable domain, its missing parts supplied by reference TRBV7-9 and TRBJ1-3, is DTGVSQNPRHKITKRGQNVTFRCDPISEHNRLYWYRQTLGQGPEFLTYFQNEAQLEKSRLLSDRFSAERPKGSFSTLEIQRTEQGDSAMYLCASSLAGGPKGNTIYFGEGSWLTVV.

The rearrangement uses TRBV6-5 and TRBJ1-1; maybe TRBD1 (5 bases). The CDR3 has 13 residues. V lost 3 bases and J lost 6, with 11 bases in between. Germline values: CDR1 MNHEY, CDR2 SVGAGI. In DNA, the CDR3 is TGTGCCAGCAGTTATGGGGGAGACGCTGAAGCTTTCTTT. Amino acid sequence: CASSYGGDAEAFF.

This clone was detected a few times. This sequence joins TRBV6-1 and TRBJ1-1; 8 bases are shared with TRBD1. Germline V gene sequence: CDR1 MNHNS, CDR2 SASEGT. This CDR3 is 15 amino acids long. J was trimmed by 8 bases and V by 2 bases; bases with no gene match: 10. The CDR3 bases are TGTGCCAGCAGTGAATGGGGACAGGTAATGACCGAAGCTTTCTTT. It translates to CASSEWGQVMTEAFF.

The chain couples TRBV6-5 to TRBJ2-3, with 8 bases lining up with TRBD1. V lost 6 bases to trimming and J lost 0 bases; unmatched junction nucleotides: 5. This CDR3 region has 15 residues. Germline assignment: CDR1 MNHEY and CDR2 SVGAGI. CDR3 residues: CASRRTGKSTDTQYF. The CDR3 DNA is TGTGCCAGCAGAAGGACAGGGAAGAGCACAGATACGCAGTATTTT.

V and J are TRBV27 and TRBJ2-1; TRBD2 aligns across 11 bases. CDR1 and CDR2 (germline): MNHEY, SMNVEV (reference sequence). V trimming: 4 bases; J trimming: 9 bases; junction bases outside the gene matches: 5. The CDR3 extends over 14 amino acids. The DNA for the CDR3 is TGTGCCAGCAGTTATAGCGGGGGGGCGGGTGAGCAGTTCTTC. It codes for CASSYSGGAGEQFF.

This chain uses TRBV27 with TRBJ1-1, with D unresolved. The CDR3 sequence is 15 residues long. Per the germline V gene, CDR1 is MNHEY and CDR2 is SMNVEV (reference sequence). V dropped 2 bases and J dropped 0 bases, with 10 bases sitting between them. The CDR3 region has the DNA TGTGCCAGCAGTTTAGTGGGCAGCTTGAACACTGAAGCTTTCTTT. This codes for CASSLVGSLNTEAFF.

The rearrangement uses TRBV25-1 and TRBJ1-2; TRBD1 aligns across 7 bases. The junction had 7 bases not matched to a gene; V was cut back by 6 bases and J by 6 bases. Germline assignment: CDR1 MGHDK and CDR2 SYGVNS. This CDR3 is built from 13 residues. The CDR3 region has the DNA TGTGCCAGCAGCTTGGGACAGTTGGATGGCTACACCTTC. This encodes CASSLGQLDGYTF.

Note on this clone: Other DNA sequences in this specimen translate into the identical CDR3. This chain uses TRBV11-2 with TRBJ2-7; D gene ambiguous. Germline CDR1 SGHAT, CDR2 FQNNGV. The V and J ends lost 1 base and 0 bases respectively, with 4 bases between them. The CDR3 length is 13 residues. CDR3 amino acids: CASSLGGSYEQYF. The CDR3 nucleotides read TGTGCCAGCAGCTTAGGGGGCTCCTACGAGCAGTACTTC.

CDR3: CSVPGPSSGELFF. DNA of the CDR3: TGCAGCGTCCCGGGACCTAGCTCCGGGGAGCTGTTTTTT. The chain employs TRBV29-1 and TRBJ2-2; D possibly matches TRBD1 or TRBD2 (5 bases each). V dropped 6 bases and J dropped 6 bases, with 14 bases sitting between them. This CDR3 region has 13 residues. Germline CDR1 reads SQVTM; CDR2 reads ANQGSEA.

CDR3 protein: CASSRNRGQEQYF. CDR3 bases: TGCGCCAGCAGCCGAAACAGGGGGCAAGAGCAGTACTTC. J is TRBJ2-7 and V is TRBV4-3; 9 bases fit TRBD1. This CDR3 has 13 amino acids. Germline CDR1 reads LGHNA; CDR2 reads YSLEER. J was trimmed by 7 bases and V by 4 bases; bases with no gene match: 5.

This chain joins TRBV4-1 and TRBJ2-1; weak D call: TRBD2 (5 bases). Trimming took off 0 bases at V and 10 bases at J, with 13 bases between the two ends. Germline CDR1 is MGHRA and CDR2 is YSYEKL. CDR3 length equals 14 residues. For the CDR3, the DNA is TGCGCCAGCAGCCAAGAACCGGACTCAACCGAGCAGTTCTTC. Its protein is CASSQEPDSTEQFF.

V usage is TRBV5-1 and J usage is TRBJ2-2; D might be TRBD1 or TRBD2, each matching 5 bases. Trimming left V 3 bases short and J 2 bases short, with 17 bases between. Germline V CDR1 and CDR2: SGHRS, YFSETQ. The CDR3 covers 17 residues. The CDR3 sequence is CASSYWLRDRNTGELFF. CDR3 bases: TGCGCCAGCAGCTATTGGCTAAGGGACCGCAACACCGGGGAGCTGTTTTTT.

This clone was seen only a few times. The chain carries TRBV6-5 and TRBJ2-7; D might be TRBD1 or TRBD2, each matching 6 bases. CDR1 is MNHEY, CDR2 SVGAGI, per germline. The CDR3 length is 15 residues. V was trimmed by 5 bases and J by 2 bases, leaving 16 bases between them. CDR3 region: CASSPTGAMTYEQYF. CDR3 bases: TGTGCCAGCAGTCCGACGGGGGCCATGACCTACGAGCAGTACTTC.

V gene TRBV4-1 combines with J gene TRBJ2-6; 9 bases are shared with TRBD2. The CDR3 is 16 residues long. V was clipped by 3 bases and J by 2 bases; unmatched bases: 2. From germline, CDR1 is MGHRA and CDR2 YSYEKL. CDR3 amino acids: CASSQERGAGANVLTF. DNA for the CDR3: TGCGCCAGCAGCCAGGAGCGGGGGGCTGGGGCCAACGTCCTGACTTTC.

The CDR3 sequence is CASSPGPGAYNEQFF. The CDR3 DNA is TGTGCCAGCAGTCCCGGCCCAGGGGCCTACAATGAGCAGTTCTTC. The rearrangement uses TRBV27 and TRBJ2-1; a weak D match, TRBD1 (6 bases). The CDR3 sequence is 15 residues long. Deletions cut 5 bases from V and 2 bases from J, with 13 bases between. Germline-derived CDR1 and CDR2 are MNHEY and SMNVEV (reference sequence).

The chain links TRBV13 to TRBJ1-2; 8 bases map to TRBD1. This CDR3 has 16 amino acids. V lost 0 bases, J lost 0 bases, and 3 bases stayed unmatched. Germline V lookup: CDR1 PRHDT, CDR2 FYEKMQ (reference sequence). The CDR3 DNA sequence: TGTGCCAGCAGCTTAGGCCAGACAGGGGCTAACTATGGCTACACCTTC. Its translation: CASSLGQTGANYGYTF.

J is TRBJ2-7 and V is TRBV6-6; tentative D call: TRBD1 (6 bases). V was trimmed by 4 bases and J by 0 bases, leaving 13 bases between them. The V gene's germline CDR1 is MNHNY and CDR2 SVGAGI (reference sequence). The CDR3 spans 15 residues. The CDR3 is CASSCRTGLSYEQYF. The DNA for the CDR3 is TGTGCCAGCAGTTGTCGAACAGGGCTCTCCTACGAGCAGTACTTC.

The chain combines TRBV27 with TRBJ2-4; 7 nucleotides line up with TRBD1. Germline V gene sequence: CDR1 MNHEY, CDR2 SMNVEV (reference sequence). Trimming cost V 6 bases and J 5 bases; bases outside gene matches: 4. The CDR3 has 13 amino acids. CDR3: CASSPDRENIQYF. The CDR3 bases are TGTGCCAGCAGCCCCGACAGGGAAAACATTCAGTACTTC.

The chain recombines TRBV4-2 with TRBJ1-5; tentative D call: TRBD1 (5 bases). Germline V gene lookup returns CDR1 LGHNA and CDR2 YNFKEQ. The CDR3 extends over 13 amino acids. The CDR3 region is CASRGGKDQPQHF. The CDR3 bases are TGTGCTTCACGCGGGGGGAAGGATCAGCCCCAGCATTTT.

The V and J genes are TRBV5-1 and TRBJ1-2; the D gene is possibly TRBD1 (5 bases). CDR1 is SGHRS, CDR2 YFSETQ, per germline. The CDR3 covers 16 residues. V shed 0 bases and J shed 1 base, with 13 bases lying between them. Here the CDR3 DNA reads TGCGCCAGCAGCTTGGCTGGGAAGGGGATTAACTATGGCTACACCTTC. Its translation: CASSLAGKGINYGYTF. The whole variable domain, filled in from reference TRBV5-1 and TRBJ1-2, reads KAGVTQTPRYLIKTRGQQVTLSCSPISGHRSVSWYQQTPGQGLQFLFEYFSETQRNKGNFPGRFSGRQFSNSRSEMNVSTLELGDSALYLCASSLAGKGINYGYTFGSGTRLTVV.

The chain couples TRBV19 to TRBJ2-7; D may be TRBD2 (6 bases). Per germline, CDR1 LNHDA and CDR2 SQIVND (reference sequence). The CDR3 is 14 amino acids. Trimming shortened V by 5 bases and J by 2 bases, and 13 bases separated the two germline ends. This chain's CDR3 is CASSGGTGTYEQYF. The CDR3 DNA reads TGTGCCAGTAGTGGGGGGACGGGGACCTACGAGCAGTACTTC.